This T cell receptor (beta chain) was found in a study of response to subunit inactivated influenza vaccine. General study results and limits: Few new T cells, the authors suggested, are recruited by each seasonal influenza vaccination.

The CDR3 totals 18 residues. Unmatched junction bases numbered 9, after V lost 3 bases and J lost 0 bases. Germline V gives CDR1 DFQATT, CDR2 SNEGSKA (reference sequence). This clonotype has just a few counts. Its antigen remains unknown. TCRdb processed the RT-PCR reads anew with MiXCR; each CDR3 protein has one entry. The top ten clones hold 1.5% to 2% of a sample with about 520,000 distinct CDR3 sequences, 25% of them seen once. The TCR comes from a man aged 50-59 years who received an inactivated influenza vaccine. Material: CD4+ T cells sorted from PBMCs, obtained 4 to 6 days after vaccination. This chain connects TRBV20-1 to TRBJ2-1; TRBD2 agrees at 12 bases. The CDR3 is CSARRILAGGSSYNEQFF. CDR3 coding DNA: TGCAGTGCTAGGAGGATTCTAGCGGGAGGGAGCTCCTACAATGAGCAGTTCTTC.